This is a list of T cell receptor beta chains from one sample in a study of T cells in Graves' hyperthyroidism and ophthalmopathy. One entry per CDR3 protein, called by TCRdb with MiXCR from the multiplex PCR reads. The profile shows about 95,000 distinct CDR3 sequences, 35% to 45% of them singletons. What was sequenced was peripheral blood or thyroid tissue (not recorded which). The source is a woman aged 30 to 39 with Graves' hyperthyroidism. Both conserved end residues are part of each CDR3. Fields, in order: J gene, V gene, D gene, clone size, CDR3 DNA, CDR3 protein. The D gene is left open where the match is weak. For some rows the clone size is stated as once, few or many, or as a class when expanded; others skip it.

TRBJ2-6,TRBV2,TRBD1,-,TGTGCCAGCAGCTCCCCCTCGGGACAGAGCTCTGGGGCCAACGTCCTGACTTTC,CASSSPSGQSSGANVLTF
TRBJ1-4,TRBV28,-,many,TGTGCCAGCAGGGACAGCCTAAATGAAAAACTGTTTTTT,CASRDSLNEKLFF
TRBJ1-2,TRBV20-1,-,many,TGCAGTGCGCATCTGGCCTATGGCTACACCTTC,CSAHLAYGYTF
TRBJ2-2,TRBV20-1,-,-,TGCAGTGCTAGAGTTCGGGGCGGGGCCGGGGAGCTGTTTTTT,CSARVRGGAGELFF
TRBJ1-2,TRBV6-6,-,many,TGTGCCAGCAGCTCCGGAGGCAGGAGCATTTATGGCTACACCTTC,CASSSGGRSIYGYTF
TRBJ1-4,TRBV6-5,-,many,TGTGCCAGCAGAACCGGGGGTTCGTCCTCAAATGAAAAACTGTTTTTT,CASRTGGSSSNEKLFF
TRBJ2-7,TRBV7-2,TRBD1,-,TGCGCCAGCAGGAGACAGGGGGCCAACTACGAGCAGTACTTC,CASRRQGANYEQYF
TRBJ1-5,TRBV4-1,-,many,TGCGCCAGCAGCCAAGATTGGGCGGATAGCAATCAGCCCCAGCATTTT,CASSQDWADSNQPQHF
TRBJ1-1,TRBV11-2,TRBD1,-,TGTGCCAGCACCTCGACAGGGGCGGTTGGAGCTTTCTTT,CASTSTGAVGAFF
TRBJ1-4,TRBV5-4,TRBD1,-,TGTGCCAGCAGCTTGAGGGACAGGAGGCATAGTGAAAAACTGTTTTTT,CASSLRDRRHSEKLFF